This paragraph covers one T cell receptor beta chain sequence. CDR3 length: 15 residues. V was shortened by 6 bases and J by 8 bases, with 22 bases between the two germline ends. CDR1 and CDR2 from the germline V gene are MNHEY and SVGEGT. This sample was taken from a study of blood T cell repertoires in COVID-19. Study information: The origin of the acute and convalescent COVID-19 samples was the United States, Italy and Spain.

Clones were sequenced by immunoSEQ multiplex PCR, and TCRdb holds only the in-frame ones, with some missing. This table has some 150,000 clones, 80% to 90% appearing once. Sequenced input: peripheral blood. The receptor comes from a human donor in a cohort sampled during active COVID-19. The gene calls are TRBV6-2 or TRBV6-3 and TRBJ1-2; the D gene is possibly TRBD1 (6 bases). DNA of the CDR3: TGTGCCAGCAGCACTTCCGCAGGGGCAGTCGGCGGCTACACCTTC. This codes for CASSTSAGAVGGYTF.